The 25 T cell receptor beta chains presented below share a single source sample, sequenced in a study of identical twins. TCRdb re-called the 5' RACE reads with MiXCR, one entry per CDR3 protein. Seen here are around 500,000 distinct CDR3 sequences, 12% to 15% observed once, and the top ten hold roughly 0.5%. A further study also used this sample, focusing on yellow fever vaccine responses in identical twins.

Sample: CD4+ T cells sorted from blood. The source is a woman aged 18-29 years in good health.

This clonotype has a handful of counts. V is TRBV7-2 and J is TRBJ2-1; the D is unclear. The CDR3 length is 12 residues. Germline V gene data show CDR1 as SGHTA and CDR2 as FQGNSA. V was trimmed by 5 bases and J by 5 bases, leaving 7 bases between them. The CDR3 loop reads CASSAWDNEQFF. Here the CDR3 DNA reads TGTGCCAGCAGCGCCTGGGACAATGAGCAGTTCTTC.

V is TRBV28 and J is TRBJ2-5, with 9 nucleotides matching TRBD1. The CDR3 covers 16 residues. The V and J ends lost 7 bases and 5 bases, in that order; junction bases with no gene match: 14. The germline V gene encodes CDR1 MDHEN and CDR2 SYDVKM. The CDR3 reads CASMAIGTGSVETQYF. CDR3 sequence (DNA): TGTGCCAGCATGGCTATAGGGACAGGGAGTGTGGAGACCCAGTACTTC.

CDR3: CASSPSLAGSYNEQFF. In DNA form, the CDR3 reads TGTGCCAGCAGCCCTTCTCTAGCGGGGTCCTACAATGAGCAGTTCTTC. The chain employs TRBV3-1 and TRBJ2-1; 9 nucleotides match TRBD2. Germline V gene sequence: CDR1 LGHDT, CDR2 YNNKEL (reference sequence). V shed 4 bases, J shed 1 base, and the junction held 5 bases outside the gene matches. CDR3 length: 16 amino acids.

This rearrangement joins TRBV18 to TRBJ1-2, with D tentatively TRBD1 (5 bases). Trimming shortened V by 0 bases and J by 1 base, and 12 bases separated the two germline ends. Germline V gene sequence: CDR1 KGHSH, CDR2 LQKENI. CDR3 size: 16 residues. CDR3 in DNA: TGTGCCAGCTCACCACCGCCTTCAGACAGTAACTATGGCTACACCTTC. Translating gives CASSPPPSDSNYGYTF.

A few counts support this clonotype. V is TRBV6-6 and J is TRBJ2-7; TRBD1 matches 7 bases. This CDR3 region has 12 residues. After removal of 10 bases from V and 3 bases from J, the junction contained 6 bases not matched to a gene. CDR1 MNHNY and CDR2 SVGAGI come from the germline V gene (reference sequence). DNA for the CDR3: TGTGCCACCTACTCAGGGGGCTACGAGCAGTACTTC. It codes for CATYSGGYEQYF.

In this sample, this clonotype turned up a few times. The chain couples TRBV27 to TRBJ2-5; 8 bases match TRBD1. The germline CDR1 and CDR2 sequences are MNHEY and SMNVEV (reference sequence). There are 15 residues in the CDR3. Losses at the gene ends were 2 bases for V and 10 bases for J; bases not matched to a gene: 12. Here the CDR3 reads CASSLRMDRVIGQYF. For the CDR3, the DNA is TGTGCCAGCAGTTTACGTATGGACAGGGTAATTGGCCAGTACTTC.

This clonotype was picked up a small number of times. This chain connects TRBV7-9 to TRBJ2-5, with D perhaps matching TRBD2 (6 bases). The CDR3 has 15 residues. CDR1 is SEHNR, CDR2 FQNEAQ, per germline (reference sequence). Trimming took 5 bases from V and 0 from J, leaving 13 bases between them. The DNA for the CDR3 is TGTGCCAGCAGCCTTATCGGGGGTAACCAAGAGACCCAGTACTTC. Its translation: CASSLIGGNQETQYF.

The CDR3 spells CAISKLTGGIRPGELFF. Here the CDR3 DNA reads TGTGCCATTTCGAAACTTACAGGGGGCATCAGGCCCGGGGAGCTGTTTTTT. The rearrangement uses TRBV10-3 and TRBJ2-2; 9 nucleotides line up with TRBD1. Losses at the gene ends were 9 bases for V and 6 bases for J; bases not matched to a gene: 17. This CDR3 has 17 residues. The germline V gene encodes CDR1 ENHRY and CDR2 SYGVKD.

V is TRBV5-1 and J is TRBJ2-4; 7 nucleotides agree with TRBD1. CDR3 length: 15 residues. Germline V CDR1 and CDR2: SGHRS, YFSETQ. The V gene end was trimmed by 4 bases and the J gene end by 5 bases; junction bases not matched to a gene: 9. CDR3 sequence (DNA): TGCGCCAGCAGCACCACCGACAGGGCCCAAAACATTCAGTACTTC. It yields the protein CASSTTDRAQNIQYF. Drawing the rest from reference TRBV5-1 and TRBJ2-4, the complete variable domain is KAGVTQTPRYLIKTRGQQVTLSCSPISGHRSVSWYQQTPGQGLQFLFEYFSETQRNKGNFPGRFSGRQFSNSRSEMNVSTLELGDSALYLCASSTTDRAQNIQYFGAGTRLSVL.

The CDR3 region is CASSRGPNYGYTF. CDR3 sequence (DNA): TGTGCCAGCAGTCGAGGACCTAACTATGGCTACACCTTC. This chain joins TRBV27 and TRBJ1-2; no clear D gene. The CDR3 is 13 amino acids. Per germline, CDR1 MNHEY and CDR2 SMNVEV (reference sequence). V was trimmed by 5 bases and J by 0 bases, leaving 7 bases between them.

The CDR3, as DNA: TGTGCCAGCAGCCCCCCTAGTTTGCGGGAGGGCAATGAGCAGTTCTTC. Amino acids: CASSPPSLREGNEQFF. The rearrangement joins TRBV6-1 to TRBJ2-1; 9 bases map to TRBD2. Trimming took 6 bases from V and 6 from J; bases not matched to a gene: 12. Per the germline V gene, CDR1 is MNHNS and CDR2 is SASEGT. The length of the CDR3 is 16 residues.

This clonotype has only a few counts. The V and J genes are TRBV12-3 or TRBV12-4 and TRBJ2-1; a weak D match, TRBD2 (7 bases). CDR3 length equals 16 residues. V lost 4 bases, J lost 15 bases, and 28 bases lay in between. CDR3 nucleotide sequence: TGTGCCAGCAGTTCGACAGGAACCTTTACTAGCGAACAGCCGTTCTTC. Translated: CASSSTGTFTSEQPFF.

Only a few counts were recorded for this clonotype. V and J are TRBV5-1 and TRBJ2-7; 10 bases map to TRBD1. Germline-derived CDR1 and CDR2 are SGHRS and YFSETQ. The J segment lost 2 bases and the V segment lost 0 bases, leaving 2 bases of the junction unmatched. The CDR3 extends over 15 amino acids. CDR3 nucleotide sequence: TGCGCCAGCAGCTTGGAGGGGACAGGGGCCTACGAGCAGTACTTC. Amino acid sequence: CASSLEGTGAYEQYF.

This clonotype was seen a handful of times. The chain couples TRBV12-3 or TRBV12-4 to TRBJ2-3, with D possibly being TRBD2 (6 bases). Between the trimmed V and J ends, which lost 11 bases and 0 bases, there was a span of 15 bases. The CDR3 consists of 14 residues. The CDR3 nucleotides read TGTGCCGCCGCGAGGAGGGCGAGCACAGATACGCAGTATTTT. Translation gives CAAARRASTDTQYF.

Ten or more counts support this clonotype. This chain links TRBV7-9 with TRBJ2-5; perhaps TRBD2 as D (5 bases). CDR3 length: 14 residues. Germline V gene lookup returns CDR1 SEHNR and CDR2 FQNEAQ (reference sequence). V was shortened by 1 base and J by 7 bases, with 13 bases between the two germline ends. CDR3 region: CASSLESGMGTQYF. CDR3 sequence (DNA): TGTGCCAGCAGCTTAGAGTCGGGGATGGGGACCCAGTACTTC.

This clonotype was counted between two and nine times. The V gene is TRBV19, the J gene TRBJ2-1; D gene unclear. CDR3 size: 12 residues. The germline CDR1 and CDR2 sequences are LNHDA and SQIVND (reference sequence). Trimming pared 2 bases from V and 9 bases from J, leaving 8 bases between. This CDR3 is CASSIRASEQFF. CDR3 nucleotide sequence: TGTGCCAGTAGTATAAGGGCGAGTGAGCAGTTCTTC.

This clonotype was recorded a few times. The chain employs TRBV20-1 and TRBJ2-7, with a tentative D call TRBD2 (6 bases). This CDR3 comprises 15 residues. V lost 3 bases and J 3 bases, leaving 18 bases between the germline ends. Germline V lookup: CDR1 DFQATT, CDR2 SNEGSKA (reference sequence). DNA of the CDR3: TGCAGTGCTAGGGGTGCCCCCCAGCGGGTCTACGAGCAGTACTTC. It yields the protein CSARGAPQRVYEQYF.

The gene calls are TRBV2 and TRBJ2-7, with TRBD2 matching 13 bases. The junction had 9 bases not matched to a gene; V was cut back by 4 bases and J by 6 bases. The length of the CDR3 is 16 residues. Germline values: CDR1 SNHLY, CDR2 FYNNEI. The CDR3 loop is CASSGGTGLAGSEQYF. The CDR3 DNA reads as TGTGCCAGCAGTGGTGGGACGGGACTAGCGGGAAGCGAGCAGTACTTC.

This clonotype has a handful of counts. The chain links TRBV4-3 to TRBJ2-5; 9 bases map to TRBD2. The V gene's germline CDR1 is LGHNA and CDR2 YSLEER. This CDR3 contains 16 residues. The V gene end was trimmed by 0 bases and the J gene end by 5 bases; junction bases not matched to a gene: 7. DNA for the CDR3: TGCGCCAGCAGCCAAGATTTAGGCGGGAGGGCCGAGACCCAGTACTTC. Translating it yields CASSQDLGGRAETQYF.

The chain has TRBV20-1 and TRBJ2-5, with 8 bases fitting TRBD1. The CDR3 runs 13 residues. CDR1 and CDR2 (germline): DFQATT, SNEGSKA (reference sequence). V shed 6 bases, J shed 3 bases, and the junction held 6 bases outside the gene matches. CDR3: CSAVQGAKETQYF. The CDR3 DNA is TGCAGTGCAGTCCAGGGGGCGAAAGAGACCCAGTACTTC.

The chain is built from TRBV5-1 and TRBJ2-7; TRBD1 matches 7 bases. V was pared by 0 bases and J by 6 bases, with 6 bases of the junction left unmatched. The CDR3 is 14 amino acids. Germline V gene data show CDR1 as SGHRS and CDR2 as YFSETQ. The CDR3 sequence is CASSLGQGLGEQYF. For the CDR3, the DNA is TGCGCCAGCAGCTTGGGACAGGGTCTGGGCGAGCAGTACTTC.

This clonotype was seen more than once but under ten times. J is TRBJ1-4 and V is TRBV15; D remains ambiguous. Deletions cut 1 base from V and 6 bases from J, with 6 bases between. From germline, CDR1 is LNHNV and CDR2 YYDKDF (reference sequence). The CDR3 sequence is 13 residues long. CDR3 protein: CATSRGTDEKLFF. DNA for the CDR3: TGTGCCACCAGCAGAGGGACCGATGAAAAACTGTTTTTT.

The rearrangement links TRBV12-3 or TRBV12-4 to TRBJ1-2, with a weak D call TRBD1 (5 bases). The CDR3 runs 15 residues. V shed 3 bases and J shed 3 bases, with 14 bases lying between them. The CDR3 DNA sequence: TGTGCCAGCAGTTTGGGGCGAGGGGTGGACTATGGCTACACCTTC. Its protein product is CASSLGRGVDYGYTF.

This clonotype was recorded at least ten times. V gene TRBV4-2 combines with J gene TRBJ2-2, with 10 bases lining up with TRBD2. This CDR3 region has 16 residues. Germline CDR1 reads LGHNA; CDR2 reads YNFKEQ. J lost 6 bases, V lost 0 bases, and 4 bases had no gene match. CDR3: CASSQDLLAGAGELFF. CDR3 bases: TGTGCCAGCAGCCAAGACTTGCTAGCGGGAGCCGGGGAGCTGTTTTTT.

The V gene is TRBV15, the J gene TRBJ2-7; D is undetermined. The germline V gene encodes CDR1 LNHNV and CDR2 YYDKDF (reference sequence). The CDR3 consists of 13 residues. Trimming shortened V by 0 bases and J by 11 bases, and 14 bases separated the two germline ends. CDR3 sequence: CATSRDDRLEKYF. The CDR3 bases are TGTGCCACCAGCAGAGATGATCGCCTAGAGAAGTACTTC.